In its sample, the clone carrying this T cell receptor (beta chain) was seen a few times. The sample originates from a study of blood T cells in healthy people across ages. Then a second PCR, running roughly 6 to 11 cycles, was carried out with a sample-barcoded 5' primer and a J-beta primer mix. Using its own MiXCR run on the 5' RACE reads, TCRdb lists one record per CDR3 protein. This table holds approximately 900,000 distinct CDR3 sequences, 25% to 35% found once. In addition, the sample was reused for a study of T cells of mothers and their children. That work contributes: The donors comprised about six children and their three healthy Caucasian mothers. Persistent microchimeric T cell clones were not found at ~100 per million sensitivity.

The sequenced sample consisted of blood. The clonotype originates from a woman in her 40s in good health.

CDR3 in DNA: TGTGCCAGCAGTTGGGACAGGTCAGGCAATGAGCAGTTCTTC. This encodes CASSWDRSGNEQFF. This chain connects TRBV12-3 or TRBV12-4 to TRBJ2-1; 8 bases agree with TRBD1. V lost 4 bases to trimming and J lost 6 bases; unmatched junction nucleotides: 5. The CDR3 has 14 amino acids.